Listed here is a single T cell receptor beta chain. The sample is drawn from a study of blood T cell repertoires in COVID-19. Germline CDR1 and CDR2: MNHNS and SASEGT. After removal of 2 bases from V and 13 bases from J, the junction contained 7 bases not matched to a gene. CDR3 length equals 12 residues. The authors' processing: Counts of nucleated cells, estimated from reference gene primer amplification, were obtained. Clones were sequenced by immunoSEQ multiplex PCR, and TCRdb holds only the in-frame ones, with some missing. For V, J and clone size, that table is used; D and trimming come from the DNA. The data hold 290,000 or so clones, with around 91% observed a single time.

Sequenced material: PBMCs or T cells enriched from blood (not recorded which). V gene TRBV6-1 combines with J gene TRBJ1-1; 7 nucleotides agree with TRBD1. The source of this sequence is a woman aged 18-29 years with acute COVID-19. CDR3 loop: CASSEQQGKGFF. CDR3 in DNA: TGTGCCAGCAGTGAACAACAGGGGAAAGGTTTCTTT.